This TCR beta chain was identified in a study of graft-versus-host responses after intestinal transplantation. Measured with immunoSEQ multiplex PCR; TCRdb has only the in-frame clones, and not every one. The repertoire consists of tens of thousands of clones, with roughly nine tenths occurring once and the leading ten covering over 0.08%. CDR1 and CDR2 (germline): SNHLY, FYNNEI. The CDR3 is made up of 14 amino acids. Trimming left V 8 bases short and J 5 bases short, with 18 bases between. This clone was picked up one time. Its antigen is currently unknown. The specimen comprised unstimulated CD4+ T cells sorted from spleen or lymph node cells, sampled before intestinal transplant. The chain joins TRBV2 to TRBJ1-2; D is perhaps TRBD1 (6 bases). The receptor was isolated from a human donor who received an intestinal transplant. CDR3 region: CASPAGGEYYGYTF. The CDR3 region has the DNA TGTGCCAGCCCCGCGGGGGGCGAATATTATGGCTACACCTTC. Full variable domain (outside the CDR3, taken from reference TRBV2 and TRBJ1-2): EPEVTQTPSHQVTQMGQEVILRCVPISNHLYFYWYRQILGQKVEFLVSFYNNEISEKSEIFDDQFSVERPDGSNFTLKIRSTKLEDSAMYFCASPAGGEYYGYTFGSGTRLTVV.